Shown below are 5 T cell receptor beta chains from a single sample sequenced in a study of T cell responses to AZD1222 COVID-19 vaccine. The protocol was immunoSEQ multiplex PCR, while the TCRdb copy is restricted to in-frame clones and leaves out a portion. The sample lists more than 95,000 clones; more than 85% were seen once. This specimen was peripheral blood, taken on day 0 of AZD1222 vaccination. The receptors originated from an adult in good health.

The chain has TRBV11-3 and TRBJ1-2; D is unresolved. There are 15 residues in the CDR3. Deletions cut 7 bases from V and 7 bases from J, with 22 bases between. Germline CDR1 reads SGHNT; CDR2 reads YENEEA. The CDR3 loop is CASTLLSPGSCGYTF. The CDR3 DNA is TGTGCCAGCACCCTCTTATCCCCGGGGAGCTGTGGCTACACCTTC.

Only a few counts were recorded for this clone. The chain has TRBV7-8 and TRBJ2-7; 16 bases match TRBD2. The CDR3 spans 18 residues. In germline, CDR1 is SGHVS, CDR2 FQNEAQ. The V and J ends lost 4 bases and 3 bases, in that order; junction bases with no gene match: 9. The CDR3, as DNA: TGTGCCAGCAGCTGGGGACTAGCGGGAGGGCCTGGAGTCTACGAGCAGTACTTC. As protein: CASSWGLAGGPGVYEQYF. Full variable domain (missing parts from reference TRBV7-8 and TRBJ2-7): GAGVSQSPRYKVAKRGQDVALRCDPISGHVSLFWYQQALGQGPEFLTYFQNEAQLDKSGLPSDRFFAERPEGSVSTLKIQRTQQEDSAVYLCASSWGLAGGPGVYEQYFGPGTRLTVT.

The chain recombines TRBV9 with TRBJ1-4; a possible D gene is TRBD1 (5 bases). The CDR3 spans 14 residues. CDR1 SGDLS and CDR2 YYNGEE come from the germline V gene. V lost 4 bases and J 7 bases, leaving 14 bases between the germline ends. The CDR3 is CASSLGSQGEKLFF. The DNA of the CDR3 is TGTGCCAGCAGCCTGGGAAGCCAGGGTGAAAAACTGTTTTTT.

The table lists this clone with a count of one. V usage is TRBV19 and J usage is TRBJ1-1; 8 nucleotides agree with TRBD1. The CDR3 totals 16 residues. Unmatched junction bases numbered 10, after V lost 7 bases and J lost 0 bases. Germline CDR1 is LNHDA and CDR2 is SQIVND (reference sequence). CDR3 nucleotide sequence: TGTGCCAGTAAGCCCGGACAGGGTCGGATGAACACTGAAGCTTTCTTT. This gives the protein CASKPGQGRMNTEAFF.

The chain is built from TRBV11-2 and TRBJ1-5; D unresolved. V lost 0 bases and J 1 base, leaving 7 bases between the germline ends. CDR3 length: 15 amino acids. Germline CDR1 and CDR2: SGHAT and FQNNGV. CDR3 amino acids: CASSLEPGSNQPQHF. CDR3 nucleotides: TGTGCCAGCAGCTTAGAACCCGGGAGCAATCAGCCCCAGCATTTT. The full variable domain, rest sourced from reference TRBV11-2 and TRBJ1-5, is EAGVAQSPRYKIIEKRQSVAFWCNPISGHATLYWYQQILGQGPKLLIQFQNNGVVDDSQLPKDRFSAERLKGVDSTLKIQPAKLEDSAVYLCASSLEPGSNQPQHFGDGTRLSIL.